This T cell receptor beta chain stems from a study of shared clonotypes between healthy human individuals. Regarding the study as a whole: Clonotype sharing across donors was expected to vary with sequencing depth. The naive CD4 repertoires of several donors were compared, and approximately 5% of clonotypes were shared. Memory subsets had estimated richness that was generally smaller than that of naive subsets.

Germline V lookup: CDR1 MGHRA, CDR2 YSYEKL. The CDR3 has 14 amino acids. V gave up 1 base and J gave up 7 bases; unmatched junction bases: 6. In this sample, this clone turned up once. The antigen remains undetermined. Assay: immunoSEQ multiplex PCR; the TCRdb copy retains only in-frame clones and omits some. The data contain around 650,000 clones, about 96% of them singletons. The naive CD8 fraction comprised CD45RO-negative cells positively selected for CCR7 and excluded terminally differentiated effector memory CD45RA+ cells. This TCR was recovered from a woman in her twenties or thirties in good health. Material: naive CD8+ T cells sorted from blood. The chain joins TRBV4-1 to TRBJ1-2; 7 bases agree with TRBD1. CDR3 sequence reads: CASSQVKGAAGYTF. CDR3 DNA sequence: TGCGCCAGCAGCCAAGTGAAGGGGGCTGCTGGCTACACCTTC.